This note documents a single T cell receptor beta chain sequence. This specimen comes from a study of blood T cell repertoires in COVID-19. Whole-study context: Acute-phase and convalescent COVID-19 samples originated in the United States, Italy and Spain. Sample material is recorded as cDNA or gDNA derived from T cells, B-cell-depleted T cells, or PBMCs.

The CDR3 is 14 amino acids. Trimming pared 4 bases from V and 0 bases from J, leaving 9 bases between. Germline CDR1 is LGHNA and CDR2 is YSLEER. In the original processing: By means of reference gene primer amplification, nucleated cell counts were estimated. Only in-frame clones appear in the TCRdb table, and some are missing; sequencing was by immunoSEQ multiplex PCR. That table supplies the V and J calls and clone size; D and trimming were determined from the DNA. The sample lists about 160,000 clones; 90% to 95% were seen once. The sequence derives from a woman aged 45-60 years with acute or convalescent COVID-19. The chain links TRBV4-3 to TRBJ1-1; D remains ambiguous. The source material was peripheral blood. The CDR3 DNA reads as TGCGCCAGCAGCCTAGATGTCATGAACACTGAAGCTTTCTTT. Translation: CASSLDVMNTEAFF.